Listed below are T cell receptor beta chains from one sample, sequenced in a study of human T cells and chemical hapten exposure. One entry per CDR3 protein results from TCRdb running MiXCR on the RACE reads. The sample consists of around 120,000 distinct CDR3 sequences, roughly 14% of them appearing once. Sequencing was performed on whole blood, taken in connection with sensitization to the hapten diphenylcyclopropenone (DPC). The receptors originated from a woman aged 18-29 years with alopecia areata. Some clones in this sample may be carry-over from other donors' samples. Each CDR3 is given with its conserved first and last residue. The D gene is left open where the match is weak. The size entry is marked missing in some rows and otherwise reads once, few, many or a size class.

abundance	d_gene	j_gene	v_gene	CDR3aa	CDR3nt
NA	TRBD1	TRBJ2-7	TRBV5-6	CASSLLDRVTYEQYF	TGTGCCAGCAGCTTACTCGACAGGGTTACCTACGAGCAGTACTTC
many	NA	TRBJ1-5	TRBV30	CAWSWGGTNQPQHF	TGTGCCTGGAGTTGGGGGGGTACCAATCAGCCCCAGCATTTT
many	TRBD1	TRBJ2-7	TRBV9	CASSRTGSYEQYF	TGTGCCAGCAGTCGGACAGGTTCCTACGAGCAGTACTTC
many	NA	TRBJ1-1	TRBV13	CASSLGARTLNTEAFF	TGTGCCAGCAGCTTGGGGGCACGGACCCTGAACACTGAAGCTTTCTTT
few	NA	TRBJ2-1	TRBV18	CASEDSPQDEQFF	TGTGCCAGCGAGGACTCCCCACAGGACGAGCAGTTCTTC
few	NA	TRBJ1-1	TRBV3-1	CASSQQETEAFF	TGTGCCAGCAGCCAACAAGAAACTGAAGCTTTCTTT
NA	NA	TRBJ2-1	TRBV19	CASSIGGQVNNEQFF	TGTGCCAGTAGTATAGGGGGGCAGGTGAACAATGAGCAGTTCTTC
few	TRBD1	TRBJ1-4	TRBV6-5	CASGRSGGAREKLFF	TGTGCCAGCGGACGTTCAGGGGGCGCGCGTGAAAAACTGTTTTTT
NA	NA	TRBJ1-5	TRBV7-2	CASSSLKGRGNQPQHF	TGTGCCAGCAGCTCTTTGAAGGGTAGGGGCAATCAGCCCCAGCATTTT
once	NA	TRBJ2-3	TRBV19	CASTSTGGKSTDTQYF	TGTGCCAGTACTTCCACTGGGGGGAAAAGCACAGATACGCAGTATTTT
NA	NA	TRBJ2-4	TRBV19	CASSSPGRNIQYF	TGTGCCAGTAGTTCCCCAGGGAGGAACATTCAGTACTTC
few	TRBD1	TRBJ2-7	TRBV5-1	CASTVGQAYGEQYF	TGCGCCAGCACCGTGGGACAGGCGTATGGCGAGCAGTACTTC
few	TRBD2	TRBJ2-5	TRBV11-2	CASSQGTTPPTETQYF	TGTGCCAGCAGCCAAGGGACTACACCACCCACGGAGACCCAGTACTTC
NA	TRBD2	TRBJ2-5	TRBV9	CASSAGTSGEETQYF	TGTGCCAGCAGCGCCGGGACTAGCGGGGAAGAGACCCAGTACTTC
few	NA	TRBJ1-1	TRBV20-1	CSARGAPGETEAFF	TGCAGTGCTAGAGGGGCCCCAGGGGAGACTGAAGCTTTCTTT
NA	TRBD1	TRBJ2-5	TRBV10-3	CATGQGETQYF	TGTGCCACCGGACAGGGGGAGACCCAGTACTTC
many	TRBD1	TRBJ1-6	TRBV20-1	CSASPGTGGNNSPLHF	TGCAGTGCTTCACCCGGGACAGGGGGGAATAATTCACCCCTCCACTTT
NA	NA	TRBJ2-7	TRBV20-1	CSARDRVGQGPFSYEQYF	TGCAGTGCTAGAGATAGGGTCGGGCAGGGACCCTTCTCCTACGAGCAGTACTTC
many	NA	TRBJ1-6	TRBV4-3	CASSQDQGARNSPLHF	TGCGCCAGCAGCCAAGATCAAGGGGCTAGGAATTCACCCCTCCACTTT
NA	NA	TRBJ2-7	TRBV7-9	CASSLVGRGAGEQYF	TGTGCCAGCAGCTTGGTCGGCAGGGGCGCTGGAGAGCAGTACTTC
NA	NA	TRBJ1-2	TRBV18	CASSRVDLSAYGYTF	TGTGCCAGCTCACGTGTGGACCTCTCGGCCTATGGCTACACCTTC
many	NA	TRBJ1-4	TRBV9	CASSVDGNPNEKLFF	TGTGCCAGCAGCGTGGATGGGAATCCTAATGAAAAACTGTTTTTT
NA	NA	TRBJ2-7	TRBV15	CATSRAARAGIYEQYF	TGTGCCACCAGCAGAGCTGCCCGGGCAGGGATCTACGAGCAGTACTTC
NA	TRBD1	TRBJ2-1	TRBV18	CASSPPNRGNEQFF	TGTGCCAGCTCACCACCAAACAGGGGCAATGAGCAGTTCTTC
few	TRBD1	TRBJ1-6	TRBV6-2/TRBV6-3	CASSPRGQGEFSPLHF	TGTGCCAGCAGTCCCCGCGGACAGGGGGAATTCTCACCCCTCCACTTT
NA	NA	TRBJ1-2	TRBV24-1	CATSDSTGPYGYTF	TGTGCCACCAGTGATTCGACAGGCCCCTATGGCTACACCTTC
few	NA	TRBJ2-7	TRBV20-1	CSAAAFRVGLYEQYF	TGCAGTGCCGCCGCCTTTAGGGTAGGGCTCTACGAGCAGTACTTC
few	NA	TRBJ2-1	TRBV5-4	CASSGGAGPYNEQFF	TGTGCCAGCAGCGGGGGGGCGGGGCCGTACAATGAGCAGTTCTTC